The next 24 T cell receptor beta chains were all read from a single sample in a study of T cell repertoires in cytomegalovirus infection. MiXCR, run by TCRdb on the reads, gives a single entry per CDR3 protein. Of about 770,000 distinct CDR3 sequences listed, 25% to 30% are singletons. Their recognized antigens are unknown. Source: cultured CD8+ T cells from PBMCs, taken from culture after CMV antigen stimulation. These receptors came from a human donor in good health (CMV status not recorded). Some clones in this sample may be carry-over from other donors' samples.

The chain uses TRBV27 and TRBJ1-2; tentatively, D is TRBD1 (6 bases). Trimming left V 1 base short and J 6 bases short, with 9 bases between. This CDR3 spans 13 amino acids. Germline assignment: CDR1 MNHEY and CDR2 SMNVEV (reference sequence). In nucleotides, the CDR3 is TGTGCCAGCAGTTTATGGCCAGGGGATGGCTACACCTTC. Translated: CASSLWPGDGYTF.

The table lists this clonotype with many counts. The chain couples TRBV6-1 to TRBJ1-1; 8 bases match TRBD1. CDR1 and CDR2 from the germline V gene are MNHNS and SASEGT. The CDR3 has 13 residues. V lost 5 bases to trimming and J lost 5 bases; unmatched junction nucleotides: 4. The CDR3: CASSNNRGTEAFF. The CDR3 DNA is TGTGCCAGCAGTAATAACAGGGGGACTGAAGCTTTCTTT.

Concerning this clonotype: One end of the junction varies from germline; a read error may be responsible. Here the CDR3 reads CANSDRNTEAFF. The CDR3 DNA sequence: TGTGCCAACAGCGACAGGAACACTGAAGCTTTCTTT. The chain recombines TRBV7-9 with TRBJ1-1; a weak D match, TRBD1 (5 bases). The CDR3 is made up of 12 amino acids. The germline gives CDR1 SEHNR, CDR2 FQNEAQ (reference sequence). The variable domain in full, with the rest retrieved from reference TRBV7-9 and TRBJ1-1, is DTGVSQNPRHKITKRGQNVTFRCDPISEHNRLYWYRQTLGQGPEFLTYFQNEAQLEKSRLLSDRFSAERPKGSFSTLEIQRTEQGDSAMYLCANSDRNTEAFFGQGTRLTVV.

This chain links TRBV9 with TRBJ1-2; TRBD1 aligns across 7 bases. Germline values: CDR1 SGDLS, CDR2 YYNGEE. J lost 2 bases, V lost 4 bases, and 5 bases had no gene match. The CDR3 is 14 amino acids. The CDR3 sequence: CASSSSTGNYGYTF. The DNA for the CDR3 is TGTGCCAGCAGCTCATCGACAGGGAACTATGGCTACACCTTC.

V usage is TRBV6-1 and J usage is TRBJ2-1; TRBD1 aligns across 9 bases. CDR3 length equals 16 residues. CDR1 and CDR2 from the germline V gene are MNHNS and SASEGT. Unmatched junction bases numbered 7, after V lost 2 bases and J lost 5 bases. The CDR3 DNA sequence: TGTGCCAGCAGTGAAAGCTTACAGGGGGCCCACAATGAGCAGTTCTTC. Its protein product is CASSESLQGAHNEQFF.

Many counts were recorded for this clonotype. The chain carries TRBV11-2 and TRBJ2-7, with D hard to call. Germline assignment: CDR1 SGHAT and CDR2 FQNNGV. This CDR3 contains 14 residues. Trimming took off 1 base at V and 1 base at J, with 8 bases between the two ends. The CDR3 DNA is TGTGCCAGCAGCTTAGTTGGCAGTTCCTACGAGCAGTACGTC. Its translation is CASSLVGSSYEQYV.

This chain joins TRBV7-6 and TRBJ1-5, with 7 positions matching TRBD1. The germline V gene encodes CDR1 SGHVS and CDR2 FNYEAQ. Trimming cost V 6 bases and J 2 bases; bases outside gene matches: 13. This CDR3 comprises 17 residues. Here the CDR3 DNA reads TGTGCCAGCAGTTCCAGTAAGACAGGGAATCGCAATCAGCCCCAGCATTTT. Translation: CASSSSKTGNRNQPQHF.

V is TRBV6-1 and J is TRBJ1-5, with 10 bases fitting TRBD1. CDR1 and CDR2 from the germline V gene are MNHNS and SASEGT. CDR3 length: 17 amino acids. Germline trimming cut 7 bases from V and 2 bases from J; bases unmatched to any gene: 11. This chain's CDR3 is CASTLDRGRARNQPQHF. The CDR3 bases are TGTGCCAGCACCCTAGACAGGGGGCGCGCCCGCAATCAGCCCCAGCATTTT.

This clonotype was picked up a small number of times. The chain combines TRBV19 with TRBJ1-6; 7 nucleotides line up with TRBD1. The CDR3 length is 13 residues. Germline lookup yields CDR1 LNHDA and CDR2 SQIVND (reference sequence). V lost 10 bases and J lost 9; bases outside the gene matches: 9. CDR3 nucleotide sequence: TGTGCCATCCCAGTGACAGGGACTTCACCCCTCCACTTT. This codes for CAIPVTGTSPLHF.

The chain employs TRBV24-1 and TRBJ2-3; 10 bases are shared with TRBD1. Germline CDR1 reads KGHDR; CDR2 reads SFDVKD. After removal of 4 bases from V and 0 bases from J, the junction contained 6 bases not matched to a gene. The CDR3 is 17 amino acids. The CDR3 DNA reads as TGTGCCACCAGTGAGCCGGGACAGGGGCCTAGCACAGATACGCAGTATTTT. Translated: CATSEPGQGPSTDTQYF.

As for this clonotype: This could be a read error, since a much larger clone is one nucleotide away. The chain uses TRBV7-8 and TRBJ2-7; D gene unclear. The CDR3 length is 12 residues. The V and J ends lost 7 bases and 2 bases respectively, with 9 bases between them. The germline CDR1 and CDR2 sequences are SGHVS and FQNEAQ. The CDR3 loop reads CASTPETYEQYF. DNA of the CDR3: TGTGCCAGCACCCCCGAGACCTACGAGCAGTACTTC.

This clonotype was seen a few times. The J gene is TRBJ1-2, the V gene TRBV7-8; the match to TRBD1 covers 9 bases. CDR1 SGHVS and CDR2 FQNEAQ come from the germline V gene. The V gene end was trimmed by 5 bases and the J gene end by 6 bases; junction bases not matched to a gene: 13. The CDR3 is 16 amino acids. CDR3 coding DNA: TGTGCCAGCAGCCGCCCCTACAGGGGGCAGGAAAATGGCTACACCTTC. This encodes CASSRPYRGQENGYTF.

The chain is built from TRBV5-6 and TRBJ2-7; D uncertain. CDR1 SGHDT and CDR2 YYEEEE come from the germline V gene. With 4 bases removed from V and 2 bases from J, the gap between germline ends came to 13 bases. The CDR3 extends over 14 amino acids. The CDR3 nucleotides are TGTGCCAGCAGCCCCGGTTTTGGTCCCTACGAGCAGTACGTC. It codes for CASSPGFGPYEQYV.

This clonotype was counted a few times. J is TRBJ2-1 and V is TRBV7-9, with D possibly matching TRBD1 (5 bases). The germline gives CDR1 SEHNR, CDR2 FQNEAQ (reference sequence). The CDR3 sequence is 12 residues long. The V end lost 2 bases, the J end lost 9 bases, and 8 bases lay between the germline ends. CDR3 loop: CASSLQGFEQFF. CDR3 in DNA: TGTGCCAGCAGCTTACAGGGATTTGAGCAGTTCTTC.

The chain employs TRBV10-3 and TRBJ1-1, with a weak D call TRBD1 (6 bases). The germline gives CDR1 ENHRY, CDR2 SYGVKD. The V and J ends lost 6 bases and 0 bases respectively, with 17 bases between them. The CDR3 is 16 amino acids. The CDR3 protein is CAIRDGQRDMNTEAFF. CDR3 DNA sequence: TGTGCCATCAGAGACGGACAGCGTGATATGAACACTGAAGCTTTCTTT.

This clonotype has more than one count but fewer than ten. The rearrangement links TRBV6-1 to TRBJ1-1; D not certain. The germline V gene encodes CDR1 MNHNS and CDR2 SASEGT. Between the trimmed V and J ends, which lost 5 bases and 5 bases, there was a span of 12 bases. This CDR3 comprises 13 residues. For the CDR3, the DNA is TGTGCCAGCAGTACAGACCGCGTTACTGAAGCTTTCTTT. It translates to CASSTDRVTEAFF.

V gene TRBV7-6 combines with J gene TRBJ2-3, with 8 bases fitting TRBD2. Per the germline V gene, CDR1 is SGHVS and CDR2 is FNYEAQ. Germline trimming cut 4 bases from V and 1 base from J; bases unmatched to any gene: 4. There are 15 residues in the CDR3. This CDR3 is CASSSMTSGTDTQYF. The CDR3 coding sequence is TGTGCCAGCAGCTCCATGACTAGCGGCACAGATACGCAGTATTTT. Full variable domain (outside the CDR3, taken from reference TRBV7-6 and TRBJ2-3): GAGVSQSPRYKVTKRGQDVALRCDPISGHVSLYWYRQALGQGPEFLTYFNYEAQQDKSGLPNDRFSAERPEGSISTLTIQRTEQRDSAMYRCASSSMTSGTDTQYFGPGTRLTVL.

This clonotype has just a few counts. This chain connects TRBV27 to TRBJ1-2, with TRBD1 matching over 10 bases. The V gene end was trimmed by 5 bases and the J gene end by 4 bases; junction bases not matched to a gene: 13. Germline V CDR1 and CDR2: MNHEY, SMNVEV (reference sequence). This CDR3 region has 17 residues. The CDR3 coding sequence is TGTGCCAGCAGTGGGGATACCGGGACAGGGGTGGCCTATGGCTACACCTTC. It is translated as CASSGDTGTGVAYGYTF.

This chain uses TRBV20-1 with TRBJ2-7, with unresolved D. V lost 3 bases, J lost 0 bases, and 27 bases lay in between. Germline loops: CDR1 DFQATT, CDR2 SNEGSKA (reference sequence). There are 19 residues in the CDR3. The CDR3 sequence: CSARRPGSSLDLSSYEQYV. CDR3 DNA: TGCAGTGCTAGGAGGCCAGGCAGCTCGCTTGACCTCAGCTCCTACGAGCAGTACGTC.

This chain joins TRBV7-6 and TRBJ2-3, with TRBD2 matching 8 bases. Germline V gives CDR1 SGHVS, CDR2 FNYEAQ. The V gene end was trimmed by 4 bases and the J gene end by 0 bases; junction bases not matched to a gene: 12. The CDR3 has 18 residues. CDR3 sequence (DNA): TGTGCCAGCAGCTCCGACCGGCGGGGGGCACTAAGCACAGATACGCAGTATTTT. The encoded protein is CASSSDRRGALSTDTQYF.

The J gene is TRBJ1-2, the V gene TRBV27; D not resolved. There are 16 residues in the CDR3. The V gene's germline CDR1 is MNHEY and CDR2 SMNVEV (reference sequence). V was cut by 5 bases and J by 0 bases, with 16 bases left in between. CDR3 nucleotides: TGTGCCAGCAGTCCCGTCGGAGCGATCTCTAACTATGGCTACACCTTC. It specifies CASSPVGAISNYGYTF.

Notes on this clonotype: The junction differs from germline at one of its ends, possibly a read error. The chain employs TRBV6-5 and TRBJ2-1, with a tentative D call TRBD2 (6 bases). Germline CDR1 reads MNHEY; CDR2 reads SVGAGI. This CDR3 contains 13 residues. In DNA form, the CDR3 reads TGTACCAGCAGCCCGGGACTTTCTATTGAGCAGTTCTTC. As protein: CTSSPGLSIEQFF.

The chain employs TRBV6-5 and TRBJ2-5; 8 bases match TRBD2. The J segment lost 5 bases and the V segment lost 0 bases, leaving 5 bases of the junction unmatched. This CDR3 is 15 amino acids long. Germline CDR1 and CDR2: MNHEY and SVGAGI. This CDR3 is CASSYSMASGETQYF. DNA of the CDR3: TGTGCCAGCAGTTACTCGATGGCTAGCGGGGAGACCCAGTACTTC.

The chain uses TRBV27 and TRBJ2-1; perhaps TRBD2 as D (7 bases). The V and J ends lost 0 bases and 2 bases respectively, with 14 bases between them. There are 17 residues in the CDR3. Per the germline V gene, CDR1 is MNHEY and CDR2 is SMNVEV (reference sequence). The CDR3 loop is CASSLSRGDYPYNEQFF. The CDR3 DNA is TGTGCCAGCAGTTTATCGAGGGGGGACTACCCCTACAATGAGCAGTTCTTC.